The 16 T cell receptor beta chains in this list originate from one sample, sequenced in a study of beta chain features in type 1 diabetes. Expressed TCRB transcripts were sequenced, since all the RNA that had been isolated was reverse transcribed. Sequenced by immunoSEQ multiplex PCR; TCRdb stores in-frame clones only, minus some. The sample has around 180,000 clones; almost 8% are singletons. Findings of the study overall: All four CD4+ subsets from Type 1 diabetes patients carried moderately but significantly shorter TCRB CDR3s.

Antigen specificity for these receptors is unknown. The sequencing input was central memory CD4+ T cells from blood. The receptors stem from a man younger than 35 with type 1 diabetes.

The chain recombines TRBV18 with TRBJ2-3; 7 bases fit TRBD2. There are 14 residues in the CDR3. Germline CDR1 reads KGHSH; CDR2 reads LQKENI. The V and J ends lost 4 bases and 3 bases, in that order; junction bases with no gene match: 4. In DNA, the CDR3 is TGTGCCAGCTCACAGGTAGCGGGTACAGATACGCAGTATTTT. It specifies CASSQVAGTDTQYF.

The chain has TRBV29-1 and TRBJ2-7; 9 nucleotides line up with TRBD2. Trimming cost V 7 bases and J 5 bases; bases outside gene matches: 3. The germline V gene encodes CDR1 SQVTM and CDR2 ANQGSEA. This CDR3 is built from 11 residues. The CDR3, as DNA: TGCAGCGGGGGACTAGCCCACGAGCAGTACTTC. This gives the protein CSGGLAHEQYF.

The rearrangement links TRBV18 to TRBJ1-4; the D is unclear. Germline V gene sequence: CDR1 KGHSH, CDR2 LQKENI. The CDR3 consists of 15 residues. Trimming removed 1 base at V and 8 bases at J, with 14 bases between. CDR3 in amino acids: CASSPRARSDEKLFF. In DNA form, the CDR3 reads TGTGCCAGCTCACCACGGGCCAGGTCCGACGAAAAACTGTTTTTT.

This sequence joins TRBV5-4 and TRBJ2-7; 9 bases line up with TRBD2. Germline V CDR1 and CDR2: SGHNT, YYREEE (reference sequence). V lost 0 bases, J lost 2 bases, and 3 bases stayed unmatched. This CDR3 is built from 15 residues. CDR3 nucleotides: TGTGCCAGCAGCTTGGGGACTAGCGTGGCCTACGAGCAGTACTTC. Residues: CASSLGTSVAYEQYF.

The genes are TRBV29-1 and TRBJ1-4; TRBD1 matches 10 bases. CDR3 size: 16 residues. J was trimmed by 6 bases and V by 7 bases; bases with no gene match: 14. Germline values: CDR1 SQVTM, CDR2 ANQGSEA. The CDR3 region is CSARDRGPWGDEKLFF. Written as DNA, the CDR3 is TGCAGCGCTCGGGACAGGGGCCCCTGGGGTGATGAAAAACTGTTTTTT. The full variable domain, with the rest looked up from reference TRBV29-1 and TRBJ1-4, is SAVISQKPSRDICQRGTSLTIQCQVDSQVTMMFWYRQQPGQSLTLIATANQGSEATYESGFVIDKFPISRPNLTFSTLTVSNMSPEDSSIYLCSARDRGPWGDEKLFFGSGTQLSVL.

In its sample, this clone was seen a few times. This sequence joins TRBV18 and TRBJ2-7; D unclear. Trimming removed 3 bases at V and 0 bases at J, with 6 bases between. CDR1 KGHSH and CDR2 LQKENI come from the germline V gene. CDR3 length equals 13 residues. CDR3 sequence: CASSPAPSYEQYF. CDR3 bases: TGTGCCAGCTCACCGGCCCCCTCCTACGAGCAGTACTTC.

The chain couples TRBV30 to TRBJ1-6, with 9 nucleotides matching TRBD1. CDR1 GTSNPN and CDR2 SVGIG come from the germline V gene (reference sequence). Losses at the gene ends were 2 bases for V and 9 bases for J; bases not matched to a gene: 14. This CDR3 has 17 amino acids. CDR3 loop: CAWSPRQGDRMGSPLHF. DNA for the CDR3: TGTGCCTGGAGTCCCCGACAGGGGGATAGGATGGGTTCACCCCTCCACTTT.

The rearrangement uses TRBV29-1 and TRBJ1-1; tentative D call: TRBD1 (5 bases). This CDR3 has 12 residues. Germline V gene sequence: CDR1 SQVTM, CDR2 ANQGSEA. Trimming stripped 4 bases from V and 4 bases from J, with 10 bases between. DNA for the CDR3: TGCAGCGTTGCGGGCAGGGTCACTGAAGCTTTCTTT. This encodes CSVAGRVTEAFF.

This clone was observed at least ten times. The CDR3 DNA reads TGCGCCAGCAGCCAGGCGGGCCTCTCCCCTTATGGCTACACCTTC. Protein sequence: CASSQAGLSPYGYTF. The chain recombines TRBV4-3 with TRBJ1-2, with no clear D. With 3 bases removed from V and 5 bases from J, the gap between germline ends came to 16 bases. Per the germline V gene, CDR1 is LGHNA and CDR2 is YSLEER. CDR3 length: 15 amino acids.

A few counts support this clone. The V and J genes are TRBV29-1 and TRBJ2-1; no reliable D call. Per germline, CDR1 SQVTM and CDR2 ANQGSEA. This CDR3 has 11 amino acids. V lost 8 bases and J 1 base, leaving 6 bases between the germline ends. The CDR3 protein is CSSVSYNEQFF. The DNA for the CDR3 is TGCAGCTCGGTATCCTACAATGAGCAGTTCTTC.

V is TRBV14 and J is TRBJ2-1; TRBD2 matches at 7 bases. With V trimmed by 1 base and J by 12 bases, 6 bases remained unmatched. Germline CDR1 is SGHDN and CDR2 is FVKESK. The CDR3 is 13 residues long. The CDR3 DNA follows: TGTGCCAGCAGCCAAGTAGGTTCGGGAGGGCAGTTCTTC. Amino acids: CASSQVGSGGQFF.

This clone was counted a few times. The chain has TRBV18 and TRBJ2-6; 10 nucleotides line up with TRBD1. V trimming: 1 base; J trimming: 1 base; junction bases outside the gene matches: 7. Germline CDR1 is KGHSH and CDR2 is LQKENI. CDR3 length equals 19 residues. The CDR3 nucleotides are TGTGCCAGCTCACCACTTTGGGACAGGGGATTATCTGGGGCCAACGTCCTGACTTTC. Translated: CASSPLWDRGLSGANVLTF.

This clone was detected only a few times. The V gene is TRBV5-1, the J gene TRBJ2-4, with 8 positions matching TRBD1. The germline CDR1 and CDR2 sequences are SGHRS and YFSETQ. Losses at the gene ends were 4 bases for V and 4 bases for J; bases not matched to a gene: 7. The CDR3 covers 15 residues. In nucleotides, the CDR3 is TGCGCCAGCAGCGAGGGGTGGACAGGGAAAAACATTCAGTACTTC. Translating it yields CASSEGWTGKNIQYF.

The chain carries TRBV5-6 and TRBJ2-3; a possible D gene is TRBD2 (5 bases). Between the trimmed V and J ends, which lost 4 bases and 1 base, there was a span of 13 bases. The CDR3 sequence is 15 residues long. Germline loops: CDR1 SGHDT, CDR2 YYEEEE. The CDR3 is CASSPISGGTDTQYF. The CDR3 bases are TGTGCCAGCAGCCCCATTTCCGGGGGCACAGATACGCAGTATTTT.

The chain couples TRBV29-1 to TRBJ1-1; 10 bases match TRBD1. The J segment lost 8 bases and the V segment lost 7 bases, leaving 13 bases of the junction unmatched. The length of the CDR3 is 14 residues. Germline-derived CDR1 and CDR2 are SQVTM and ANQGSEA. CDR3 nucleotides: TGCAGCGGCAAACCGGGACAGGGGAATAAAGAAGCTTTCTTT. Protein sequence: CSGKPGQGNKEAFF.

This clone was seen only a few times. The chain couples TRBV19 to TRBJ2-3, with TRBD2 identical over 7 bases. J was trimmed by 6 bases and V by 3 bases; bases with no gene match: 6. CDR3 length: 14 residues. The germline CDR1 and CDR2 sequences are LNHDA and SQIVND (reference sequence). CDR3 protein: CASSIGLVDDTQYF. The CDR3 DNA is TGTGCCAGTAGTATCGGACTAGTCGACGATACGCAGTATTTT.